This is a list of T cell receptor beta chains from one sample in a study of T cells in Graves' hyperthyroidism and ophthalmopathy. TCRdb processed the multiplex PCR reads anew with MiXCR; each CDR3 protein has one entry. The profile shows 250,000 to 300,000 distinct CDR3 sequences, around a fifth of them singletons. The sequencing sample was made of blood. These receptors were obtained from a man aged 50 to 59 with Graves' ophthalmopathy. Each CDR3 is given with its conserved first and last residue. The order of the fields is D gene, V gene, clone size, J gene, CDR3 DNA, CDR3 protein. The D gene is left open where the match is weak. Only part of the rows carry a size: once, few, many, or a class if the clone is expanded.

D gene: -
V gene: TRBV29-1
clone size: -
J gene: TRBJ1-1
CDR3 DNA: TGCAGCGTTGAACAGGGGACCGAAGCTTTCTTT
CDR3 protein: CSVEQGTEAFF

D gene: TRBD1
V gene: TRBV4-1
clone size: many
J gene: TRBJ1-5
CDR3 DNA: TGCGCGACAGGGACAGGGTATAGCAATCAGCCCCAGCATTTT
CDR3 protein: CATGTGYSNQPQHF

D gene: -
V gene: TRBV28
clone size: -
J gene: TRBJ1-4
CDR3 DNA: TGTGCCAGCAGTTTAAAAGGAGAAGCAACTAATGAAAAACTGTTTTTT
CDR3 protein: CASSLKGEATNEKLFF

D gene: -
V gene: TRBV30
clone size: many
J gene: TRBJ1-2
CDR3 DNA: TGTGCCTGGAGCGGAGGGAGTCGAGGCTACACCTTC
CDR3 protein: CAWSGGSRGYTF

D gene: TRBD2
V gene: TRBV29-1
clone size: few
J gene: TRBJ2-1
CDR3 DNA: TGCAGCGTTGAGCGGGTACTAGCGTCCTACAATGAGCAGTTCTTC
CDR3 protein: CSVERVLASYNEQFF

D gene: -
V gene: TRBV29-1
clone size: -
J gene: TRBJ1-1
CDR3 DNA: TGCAGCGTTGATGTCACTGAAGCTTTCTTT
CDR3 protein: CSVDVTEAFF

D gene: -
V gene: TRBV6-1
clone size: few
J gene: TRBJ1-5
CDR3 DNA: TGTGCCAGCAGTGTTAGTTTCAATCAGCCCCAGCATTTT
CDR3 protein: CASSVSFNQPQHF

D gene: TRBD2
V gene: TRBV19
clone size: -
J gene: TRBJ2-1
CDR3 DNA: TGTGCCAGTAGGGGGACTAGCGGGAGGAATGAGCAGTTCTTC
CDR3 protein: CASRGTSGRNEQFF

D gene: -
V gene: TRBV7-6
clone size: once
J gene: TRBJ1-4
CDR3 DNA: TGTGCCAGCAGCTTAGGGGGGCGGGGCGCGAATGAAAAACTGTTTTTT
CDR3 protein: CASSLGGRGANEKLFF

D gene: -
V gene: TRBV7-8
clone size: many
J gene: TRBJ2-7
CDR3 DNA: TGTGCCAGCAGCTTAGCCGTGTACGAGCAGTACTTC
CDR3 protein: CASSLAVYEQYF

D gene: -
V gene: TRBV6-1
clone size: -
J gene: TRBJ2-4
CDR3 DNA: TGTGCCAGCAGTGAAAGTGTGCAGCTCAAAAACATTCAGTACTTC
CDR3 protein: CASSESVQLKNIQYF

D gene: -
V gene: TRBV4-2
clone size: many
J gene: TRBJ1-3
CDR3 DNA: TGTGCCAGCAGCCAAGATATAAGGGTCTATGGAAACACCATATATTTT
CDR3 protein: CASSQDIRVYGNTIYF

D gene: -
V gene: TRBV20-1
clone size: many
J gene: TRBJ2-4
CDR3 DNA: TGCAGTGCCACCCAAGATGGAAACATTCAGTACTTC
CDR3 protein: CSATQDGNIQYF

D gene: -
V gene: TRBV5-8
clone size: few
J gene: TRBJ2-6
CDR3 DNA: TGTGCCAGCAGCTTGGTTACGACAGCCGGATTTGCTGGGGCCAACGTCCTGACTTTC
CDR3 protein: CASSLVTTAGFAGANVLTF

D gene: TRBD2
V gene: TRBV7-9
clone size: many
J gene: TRBJ2-3
CDR3 DNA: TGTGCCAGCAGCTTAGCAAGTCGGCGGGAGGATACGCAGTATTTT
CDR3 protein: CASSLASRREDTQYF

D gene: -
V gene: TRBV7-8
clone size: few
J gene: TRBJ1-5
CDR3 DNA: TGTGCCAGCAGTTCGTTCGGCCAAGGGGGAGTAGCGACCCAGCATTTT
CDR3 protein: CASSSFGQGGVATQHF

D gene: -
V gene: TRBV7-9
clone size: -
J gene: TRBJ2-7
CDR3 DNA: TGTGCCAGCAGCCCCCTAACCTACGAGCAGTACTTC
CDR3 protein: CASSPLTYEQYF

D gene: TRBD1
V gene: TRBV6-1
clone size: few
J gene: TRBJ1-2
CDR3 DNA: TGTGCCAGCGAGACAGGGGGCACTAACTATGGCTACACCTTC
CDR3 protein: CASETGGTNYGYTF

D gene: -
V gene: TRBV7-3
clone size: -
J gene: TRBJ2-2
CDR3 DNA: TGTGCCAGCAGCTCGCAGGGGGGCGCCGGGGAGCTGTTTTTT
CDR3 protein: CASSSQGGAGELFF

D gene: -
V gene: TRBV5-1
clone size: few
J gene: TRBJ2-2
CDR3 DNA: TGCGCCAGCAGCTTCGATTCGAACACCGGGGAGCTGTTTTTT
CDR3 protein: CASSFDSNTGELFF

D gene: TRBD1
V gene: TRBV6-5
clone size: -
J gene: TRBJ2-7
CDR3 DNA: TGTGCCAGCAGTTACCAGGGGGCCTCCTACGAGCAGTACTTC
CDR3 protein: CASSYQGASYEQYF

D gene: -
V gene: TRBV5-1
clone size: many
J gene: TRBJ1-4
CDR3 DNA: TGCGCCAGCAGCTTGGGTGGACGGCCGGGTGAAAAACTGTTTTTT
CDR3 protein: CASSLGGRPGEKLFF

D gene: TRBD2
V gene: TRBV24-1
clone size: once
J gene: TRBJ2-2
CDR3 DNA: TGTGCCACCAGAGGCGGGCAGGGCGGGGGCACCGGGGAGCTGTTTTTT
CDR3 protein: CATRGGQGGGTGELFF

D gene: -
V gene: TRBV29-1
clone size: -
J gene: TRBJ2-3
CDR3 DNA: TGCAGCGTCCAGCCGGGCCCAGATACGCAGTATTTT
CDR3 protein: CSVQPGPDTQYF

D gene: -
V gene: TRBV6-1
clone size: -
J gene: TRBJ1-5
CDR3 DNA: TGTGCCAGCAGCCAGAATAGCAATCAGCCCCAGCATTTT
CDR3 protein: CASSQNSNQPQHF

D gene: TRBD2
V gene: TRBV20-1
clone size: many
J gene: TRBJ2-5
CDR3 DNA: TGCAGTGCCCCGGGACTAGCTCGAGAGACCCAGTACTTC
CDR3 protein: CSAPGLARETQYF

D gene: TRBD1
V gene: TRBV20-1
clone size: many
J gene: TRBJ1-1
CDR3 DNA: TGCAGTGCCCCCGGGACAGGGATTGTGGACGCTGAAGCTTTCTTT
CDR3 protein: CSAPGTGIVDAEAFF

D gene: -
V gene: TRBV9
clone size: -
J gene: TRBJ2-1
CDR3 DNA: TGTGCCAGCAGCCCCCCGGCGGGAAGCTCCTACAATGAGCAGTTCTTC
CDR3 protein: CASSPPAGSSYNEQFF

D gene: -
V gene: TRBV5-1
clone size: many
J gene: TRBJ2-3
CDR3 DNA: TGCGCCAGCACATGGGGCCTTGGACTCTCTGGCACAGATACGCAGTATTTT
CDR3 protein: CASTWGLGLSGTDTQYF

D gene: TRBD1
V gene: TRBV28
clone size: -
J gene: TRBJ1-2
CDR3 DNA: TGTGCCAGCCGTGAAACAGGGGCTTATAACTATGGCTACACCTTC
CDR3 protein: CASRETGAYNYGYTF

D gene: -
V gene: TRBV28
clone size: -
J gene: TRBJ1-6
CDR3 DNA: TGTGCCAGCACCCAATGGGGCGTCTCCTATAATTCACCCCCCCACTTT
CDR3 protein: CASTQWGVSYNSPPHF

D gene: -
V gene: TRBV2
clone size: few
J gene: TRBJ2-2
CDR3 DNA: TGTGCCAGCAGTGAACCGCGGACCCTTAAAATAGCCGGGGAGCTGTTTTTT
CDR3 protein: CASSEPRTLKIAGELFF

D gene: -
V gene: TRBV11-2
clone size: many
J gene: TRBJ2-7
CDR3 DNA: TGTGCCAGCAGCCCCGCAAGGGAGCAGTACTTC
CDR3 protein: CASSPAREQYF

D gene: -
V gene: TRBV2
clone size: many
J gene: TRBJ2-3
CDR3 DNA: TGTGCCAGCAGTGGTGAAGATACGCAGTATTTT
CDR3 protein: CASSGEDTQYF

D gene: TRBD1
V gene: TRBV5-1
clone size: -
J gene: TRBJ2-4
CDR3 DNA: TGCGCCAGCAGCTTGGCCCAGGGGGCGAGGGACATTCAGTACTTC
CDR3 protein: CASSLAQGARDIQYF

D gene: TRBD1
V gene: TRBV30
clone size: many
J gene: TRBJ2-3
CDR3 DNA: TGTGCCTGGGACCAGGGGGACAGGGGTACGCAGTATTTT
CDR3 protein: CAWDQGDRGTQYF

D gene: TRBD2
V gene: TRBV28
clone size: -
J gene: TRBJ2-1
CDR3 DNA: TGTGCCATCGGGAGGGAATCCTACAATGAGCAGTTCTTC
CDR3 protein: CAIGRESYNEQFF

D gene: TRBD1
V gene: TRBV6-1
clone size: few
J gene: TRBJ1-2
CDR3 DNA: TGTGCCAGCAGTGACGACCGGGACAGGGGGCCCTTTGGGGGCTACACCTTC
CDR3 protein: CASSDDRDRGPFGGYTF

D gene: TRBD1
V gene: TRBV5-8
clone size: -
J gene: TRBJ2-3
CDR3 DNA: TGTGCCAGCAGCCCCGGACAGGCCACAGATACGCAGTATTTT
CDR3 protein: CASSPGQATDTQYF

D gene: -
V gene: TRBV6-1
clone size: few
J gene: TRBJ2-5
CDR3 DNA: TGTGCCAGCAGGAGGTCGGGCGAGGAGACCCAGTACTTC
CDR3 protein: CASRRSGEETQYF

D gene: TRBD2
V gene: TRBV5-1
clone size: -
J gene: TRBJ2-1
CDR3 DNA: TGCGCCAGCAGCGCTAGCGGGAACAATGAGCAGTTCTTC
CDR3 protein: CASSASGNNEQFF